Here is one T cell receptor beta chain with its context. The data are from a study of shared clonotypes between healthy human individuals. Only in-frame clones appear in the TCRdb table, and some are missing; sequencing was by immunoSEQ multiplex PCR. The table records about 2.3 million clones, around 90% of them present only once. This TCR was recovered from a man younger than 35 in good health. Some clones in this sample may be carry-over from other donors' samples. Sequenced: naive CD4+ T cells from PBMCs. Subset described: CD45RA+ positively selected.

The CDR3: CASSFYPASPSGANVLTF. CDR3 coding DNA: TGTGCCAGCAGTTTTTATCCAGCCTCACCCTCTGGGGCCAACGTCCTGACTTTC. The chain links TRBV27 to TRBJ2-6; D gene unclear. Germline CDR1 reads MNHEY; CDR2 reads SMNVEV (reference sequence). Trimming took 3 bases from V and 0 from J, leaving 15 bases between them. CDR3 length equals 18 residues.